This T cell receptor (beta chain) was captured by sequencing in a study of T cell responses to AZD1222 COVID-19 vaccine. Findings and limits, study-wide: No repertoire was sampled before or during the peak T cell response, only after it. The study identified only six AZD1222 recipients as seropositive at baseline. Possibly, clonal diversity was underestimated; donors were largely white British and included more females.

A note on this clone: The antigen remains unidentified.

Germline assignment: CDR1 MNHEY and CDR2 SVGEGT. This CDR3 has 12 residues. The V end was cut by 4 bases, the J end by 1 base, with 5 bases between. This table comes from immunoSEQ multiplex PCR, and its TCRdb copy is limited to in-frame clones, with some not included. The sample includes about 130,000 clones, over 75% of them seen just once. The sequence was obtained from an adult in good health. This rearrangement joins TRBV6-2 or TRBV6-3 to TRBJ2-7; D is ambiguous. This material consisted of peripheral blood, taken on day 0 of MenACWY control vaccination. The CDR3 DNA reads TGTGCCAGCAGTTCGGTGTCCTACGAGCAGTACTTC. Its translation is CASSSVSYEQYF.